The 15 T cell receptor beta chains below all came from one sample that was sequenced in a study of shared clonotypes between healthy human individuals. This table comes from immunoSEQ multiplex PCR, and its TCRdb copy is limited to in-frame clones, with some not included. The sample lists around 2.5 million clones; under 95% were seen once. Sample: naive CD4+ T cells from PBMCs. Subset specified: CD45RA+ positively selected. The receptors derive from a man between 18 and 35 years old in good health. Some clones in this sample may be carry-over from other donors' samples.

This clone was detected only once. This chain joins TRBV19 and TRBJ2-2; 14 bases are shared with TRBD2. Trimming at V came to 9 bases and at J to 3 bases, leaving 15 bases not matched to a gene. CDR3 length: 19 residues. Germline assignment: CDR1 LNHDA and CDR2 SQIVND (reference sequence). The DNA for the CDR3 is TGTGCCAGCCTTAAGAGGGGACTAGCGGGAGATCGAGACACCGGGGAGCTGTTTTTT. This codes for CASLKRGLAGDRDTGELFF. Full variable domain (missing parts from reference TRBV19 and TRBJ2-2): DGGITQSPKYLFRKEGQNVTLSCEQNLNHDAMYWYRQDPGQGLRLIYYSQIVNDFQKGDIAEGYSVSREKKESFPLTVTSAQKNPTAFYLCASLKRGLAGDRDTGELFFGEGSRLTVL.

This chain links TRBV4-3 with TRBJ2-3, with D possibly matching TRBD2 (5 bases). Germline CDR1 reads LGHNA; CDR2 reads YSLEER. The CDR3 extends over 14 amino acids. The V end lost 4 bases, the J end lost 1 base, and 9 bases lay between the germline ends. The CDR3 loop reads CASSLRDRTDTQYF. For the CDR3, the DNA is TGCGCCAGCAGCCTTCGGGATCGCACAGATACGCAGTATTTT.

The rearrangement links TRBV11-2 to TRBJ1-3; D perhaps matches TRBD1 (6 bases). This CDR3 is 14 amino acids long. Germline loops: CDR1 SGHAT, CDR2 FQNNGV. Trimming stripped 2 bases from V and 5 bases from J, with 10 bases between. This chain's CDR3 is CASSLSGHRNTIYF. CDR3 nucleotides: TGTGCCAGCAGCTTATCGGGACATCGAAACACCATATATTTT.

The rearrangement joins TRBV14 to TRBJ1-1; no firm D call. V was clipped by 4 bases and J by 8 bases, with 17 bases between them. The CDR3 runs 14 residues. Germline-derived CDR1 and CDR2 are SGHDN and FVKESK. The CDR3 DNA follows: TGTGCCAGCAGCCGGGCCCTGGGAGGAACCGAAGCTTTCTTT. Translated, it gives CASSRALGGTEAFF.

The chain combines TRBV7-2 with TRBJ1-4; D remains ambiguous. CDR1 is SGHTA and CDR2 is FQGNSA in the germline V gene. CDR3 length: 16 amino acids. Trimming pared 4 bases from V and 4 bases from J, leaving 16 bases between. This CDR3 reads CASSSGKGAINEKLFF. The DNA of the CDR3 is TGTGCCAGCAGCTCCGGGAAGGGCGCTATTAATGAAAAACTGTTTTTT.

A note on this clone: Other DNA sequences in the same sample also yield this CDR3. This rearrangement joins TRBV7-3 to TRBJ2-2; D is ambiguous. This CDR3 is 13 amino acids long. Germline CDR1 and CDR2: SGHTA and FQGTGA. V was clipped by 0 bases and J by 6 bases, with 5 bases between them. Here the CDR3 reads CASSLTGAGELFF. For the CDR3, the DNA is TGTGCCAGCAGCTTAACAGGCGCCGGGGAGCTGTTTTTT.

CDR3 region: CASSPLMGSGQGSAGELFF. The CDR3 DNA sequence: TGTGCCAGCTCACCACTGATGGGTTCGGGACAGGGATCGGCCGGGGAGCTGTTTTTT. The chain combines TRBV18 with TRBJ2-2; 9 nucleotides line up with TRBD1. Unmatched junction bases numbered 15, after V lost 1 base and J lost 6 bases. Germline V CDR1 and CDR2: KGHSH, LQKENI. This CDR3 contains 19 residues.

CDR3 bases: TGTGCCAGCAGCCCAAGAGGGGGAGATGGGCCCCAGCATTTT. Its protein product is CASSPRGGDGPQHF. The chain is built from TRBV11-2 and TRBJ1-5; TRBD1 might be the D (6 bases). Germline V gene lookup returns CDR1 SGHAT and CDR2 FQNNGV. The CDR3 totals 14 residues. Trimming took 5 bases from V and 9 from J, leaving 17 bases between them.

A note on this clone: The identical CDR3 is also encoded by other nucleotide sequences in the sample. The chain carries TRBV19 and TRBJ1-1; D unclear. The CDR3 has 13 amino acids. Trimming removed 2 bases at V and 1 base at J, with 5 bases between. The germline CDR1 and CDR2 sequences are LNHDA and SQIVND (reference sequence). CDR3 nucleotide sequence: TGTGCCAGTAGTATATCTGGGAACACTGAAGCTTTCTTT. This sequence encodes CASSISGNTEAFF. Drawing the rest from reference TRBV19 and TRBJ1-1, the complete variable domain is DGGITQSPKYLFRKEGQNVTLSCEQNLNHDAMYWYRQDPGQGLRLIYYSQIVNDFQKGDIAEGYSVSREKKESFPLTVTSAQKNPTAFYLCASSISGNTEAFFGQGTRLTVV.

The chain employs TRBV6-1 and TRBJ1-4; 7 positions agree with TRBD1. The length of the CDR3 is 14 residues. Germline loops: CDR1 MNHNS, CDR2 SASEGT. V lost 5 bases, J lost 7 bases, and 7 bases stayed unmatched. The chain's CDR3 is CASSRGQVGEKLFF. The CDR3 nucleotides read TGTGCCAGCAGTCGTGGACAGGTTGGTGAAAAACTGTTTTTT.

V usage is TRBV6-1 and J usage is TRBJ2-7, with no clear D. Germline-derived CDR1 and CDR2 are MNHNS and SASEGT. This CDR3 contains 14 residues. V lost 6 bases and J 0 bases, leaving 12 bases between the germline ends. CDR3 sequence: CASREDPSSYEQYF. CDR3 coding DNA: TGTGCCAGCAGAGAGGACCCGAGCTCCTACGAGCAGTACTTC.

To note about this clone: At the DNA level, this CDR3 is encoded by other sequences in the same sample as well. J is TRBJ2-7 and V is TRBV5-1; perhaps TRBD2 as D (5 bases). Germline values: CDR1 SGHRS, CDR2 YFSETQ. The V end was cut by 4 bases, the J end by 7 bases, with 15 bases between. The CDR3 sequence is 13 residues long. For the CDR3, the DNA is TGCGCCAGCAGCCTGGATCCGTCGGGGGAGCAGTACTTC. Translated: CASSLDPSGEQYF.

The V gene is TRBV29-1, the J gene TRBJ2-1; D possibly corresponds to TRBD1 (6 bases). The germline gives CDR1 SQVTM, CDR2 ANQGSEA. The V gene lost 6 bases and the J gene lost 4 bases, with 16 bases spanning the gap. This CDR3 is 14 amino acids long. The CDR3: CSVDYLDRYNEQFF. The CDR3 nucleotides read TGCAGCGTCGACTACCTGGACAGATACAATGAGCAGTTCTTC.

The V gene is TRBV19, the J gene TRBJ2-3, with unresolved D. In germline, CDR1 is LNHDA, CDR2 SQIVND (reference sequence). Between the trimmed V and J ends, which lost 9 bases and 6 bases, there was a span of 25 bases. The CDR3 consists of 16 residues. CDR3 DNA sequence: TGTGCCAGGCCCCCCCGAACGGTCGGCTTTTGGGATACGCAGTATTTT. Protein sequence: CARPPRTVGFWDTQYF.

The chain couples TRBV5-1 to TRBJ2-7, with D tentatively TRBD1 or TRBD2 (6 bases each). The CDR3 runs to 16 residues. The germline gives CDR1 SGHRS, CDR2 YFSETQ. V was shortened by 0 bases and J by 0 bases, with 13 bases between the two germline ends. The CDR3 sequence: CASSLVGGASSYEQYF. CDR3 DNA sequence: TGCGCCAGCAGCTTGGTGGGGGGCGCGAGCTCCTACGAGCAGTACTTC. Variable domain in full (rest from reference TRBV5-1 and TRBJ2-7): KAGVTQTPRYLIKTRGQQVTLSCSPISGHRSVSWYQQTPGQGLQFLFEYFSETQRNKGNFPGRFSGRQFSNSRSEMNVSTLELGDSALYLCASSLVGGASSYEQYFGPGTRLTVT.